This T cell receptor beta chain was captured by sequencing in a study of shared clonotypes between healthy human individuals. Study-wide background: Each donor had three CD4 naive, three CD4 memory, two CD8 naive and one CD8 memory plate. General observations from the study: How much donors shared clonotypes was expected to be affected by sequencing depth.

In germline, CDR1 is MNHEY, CDR2 SMNVEV (reference sequence). The CDR3 is made up of 17 amino acids. V lost 3 bases and J lost 6, with 23 bases in between. To note about this clone: Its target is not known.

Deep was the level at which the assay was run. Clones were read by immunoSEQ multiplex PCR, and TCRdb kept only the in-frame ones, dropping some. The sample includes 2 million to 2.5 million clones, 90% to 97% of them seen just once. The sequenced material came from naive CD4+ T cells sorted from blood. The subset is: CD45RA+ positively selected. The chain links TRBV27 to TRBJ1-2; tentative D call: TRBD1 (5 bases). The origin of this receptor is a man between 18 and 35 years old in good health. As DNA, the CDR3 is TGTGCCAGCAGTTTGAGTGGGGGACCCTATCCTAGTAATGGCTACACCTTC. Translating gives CASSLSGGPYPSNGYTF.